What follows are 31 T cell receptor beta chains derived from one specimen sequenced in a study of glioma-infiltrating T cells after dendritic cell vaccination. Indicated time point: after dendritic cell vaccination, including at tumor progression/relapse. Monocyte-derived dendritic cells, cultured six to seven days with IL-4 and GM-CSF, were pulsed with autologous tumor lysate. Only in-frame clones appear in the TCRdb table, and some are missing; sequencing was by immunoSEQ multiplex PCR. In the table there are 2,000 to 2,500 clones, roughly 79% of which are singletons. Source: tumor tissue, taken after dendritic cell vaccination. The origin of the receptors is a human donor with glioblastoma.

V gene TRBV5-8 combines with J gene TRBJ2-3, with D tentatively TRBD2 (6 bases). The CDR3 totals 14 residues. Germline-derived CDR1 and CDR2 are SGHTS and YDEGEE. V shed 2 bases and J shed 2 bases, with 9 bases lying between them. DNA of the CDR3: TGTGCCAGCAGCTTCGCGGGACCCACAGATACGCAGTATTTT. Amino acid sequence: CASSFAGPTDTQYF.

This chain connects TRBV4-1 to TRBJ2-5, with D unclear. Trimming removed 0 bases from V and 0 bases from J, with 5 bases in between. Germline V gene lookup returns CDR1 MGHRA and CDR2 YSYEKL. The CDR3 loop spans 14 amino acids. DNA of the CDR3: TGCGCCAGCAGCCAAGATAACTACCAAGAGACCCAGTACTTC. It is translated as CASSQDNYQETQYF.

J is TRBJ2-3 and V is TRBV7-3; 15 bases match TRBD2. Trimming cost V 3 bases and J 2 bases; bases outside gene matches: 12. Germline CDR1 is SGHTA and CDR2 is FQGTGA. This CDR3 is 20 amino acids long. The CDR3 protein is CASSFIGLAGGPHSTDTQYF. CDR3 coding DNA: TGTGCCAGCAGCTTTATCGGACTAGCGGGAGGGCCCCACTCCACAGATACGCAGTATTTT.

The chain recombines TRBV5-1 with TRBJ1-5; TRBD1 might be the D (5 bases). Trimming cost V 0 bases and J 3 bases, with 7 bases left between them. The CDR3 has 14 amino acids. CDR1 is SGHRS and CDR2 is YFSETQ in the germline V gene. The CDR3, as DNA: TGCGCCAGCAGCTTGGACGGACACAATCAGCCCCAGCATTTT. Protein product: CASSLDGHNQPQHF.

The chain couples TRBV27 to TRBJ1-1; no clear D gene. V was shortened by 2 bases and J by 1 base, with 14 bases between the two germline ends. The CDR3 sequence is 16 residues long. Looked up from germline, CDR1 is MNHEY and CDR2 is SMNVEV (reference sequence). The CDR3 protein is CASSLLRVGRNTEAFF. The DNA for the CDR3 is TGTGCCAGCAGTTTACTGCGGGTTGGAAGGAACACTGAAGCTTTCTTT.

This chain uses TRBV5-1 with TRBJ2-3; 10 nucleotides agree with TRBD1. V lost 5 bases and J lost 4; bases outside the gene matches: 10. The germline CDR1 and CDR2 sequences are SGHRS and YFSETQ. This CDR3 contains 16 residues. For the CDR3, the DNA is TGCGCCAGCAGGGCCGGGGACAGGGGAGTCCCAGATACGCAGTATTTT. Protein: CASRAGDRGVPDTQYF.

The chain combines TRBV4-3 with TRBJ2-1; D is possibly TRBD2 (6 bases). From germline, CDR1 is LGHNA and CDR2 YSLEER. V was trimmed by 0 bases and J by 4 bases, leaving 13 bases between them. This CDR3 is built from 16 residues. CDR3 in DNA: TGCGCCAGCAGCCAAGATATTAGCGGCAAATACAATGAGCAGTTCTTC. Translated, it gives CASSQDISGKYNEQFF.

In nucleotides, the CDR3 is TGTGCCAGCAGCTCAACCTACGGACAGGGGTCGGACAATGAGCAGTTCTTC. Translating gives CASSSTYGQGSDNEQFF. J is TRBJ2-1 and V is TRBV7-8, with 9 positions matching TRBD1. The CDR3 totals 17 residues. Germline lookup yields CDR1 SGHVS and CDR2 FQNEAQ. V was pared by 4 bases and J by 5 bases, with 12 bases of the junction left unmatched.

The chain combines TRBV5-4 with TRBJ2-5; 7 bases line up with TRBD2. The CDR3 has 13 amino acids. V gave up 3 bases and J gave up 3 bases; unmatched junction bases: 2. CDR1 is SGHNT, CDR2 YYREEE, per germline (reference sequence). The CDR3 nucleotides read TGTGCCAGCAGCTCAGGACTAGAAGAGACCCAGTACTTC. This encodes CASSSGLEETQYF.

V is TRBV7-9 and J is TRBJ2-7, with D possibly being TRBD2 (6 bases). Trimming took off 4 bases at V and 4 bases at J, with 17 bases between the two ends. The CDR3 runs to 15 residues. The V gene's germline CDR1 is SEHNR and CDR2 FQNEAQ (reference sequence). The CDR3 bases are TGTGCCAGCAGCTCAGTTACTGCGGGAAGTTACGAGCAGTACTTC. Protein product: CASSSVTAGSYEQYF. The full variable domain, completed using reference TRBV7-9 and TRBJ2-7, is DTGVSQNPRHKITKRGQNVTFRCDPISEHNRLYWYRQTLGQGPEFLTYFQNEAQLEKSRLLSDRFSAERPKGSFSTLEIQRTEQGDSAMYLCASSSVTAGSYEQYFGPGTRLTVT.

The CDR3 region is CASSPVGQETQYF. Here the CDR3 DNA reads TGCGCCAGCAGCCCCGTCGGGCAAGAGACCCAGTACTTC. V usage is TRBV4-1 and J usage is TRBJ2-5; D ambiguous. CDR3 length: 13 amino acids. Trimming cost V 4 bases and J 2 bases, with 8 bases left between them. Germline V gene lookup returns CDR1 MGHRA and CDR2 YSYEKL.

The chain employs TRBV9 and TRBJ1-1; 8 bases agree with TRBD1. Per the germline V gene, CDR1 is SGDLS and CDR2 is YYNGEE. The CDR3 loop spans 15 amino acids. The V segment lost 0 bases and the J segment 3 bases; nucleotides outside the gene matches: 4. The CDR3 spells CASSVEGTGYTEAFF. CDR3 nucleotides: TGTGCCAGCAGCGTAGAAGGGACAGGCTACACTGAAGCTTTCTTT.

CDR3 sequence reads: CASSRDRDEKLFF. The DNA for the CDR3 is TGTGCCAGCAGCCGGGACAGGGATGAAAAACTGTTTTTT. The chain recombines TRBV25-1 with TRBJ1-4; 9 positions agree with TRBD1. Germline lookup yields CDR1 MGHDK and CDR2 SYGVNS. This CDR3 is built from 13 residues. Germline trimming cut 6 bases from V and 6 bases from J; bases unmatched to any gene: 2.

The gene calls are TRBV19 and TRBJ2-5; D may be TRBD2 (6 bases). The CDR3 consists of 14 residues. V gave up 1 base and J gave up 5 bases, with 11 bases separating them. Germline CDR1 reads LNHDA; CDR2 reads SQIVND (reference sequence). CDR3 DNA: TGTGCCAGTAGTATAGCGGGAGTCGGGGAGACCCAGTACTTC. Translation gives CASSIAGVGETQYF.

CDR3 sequence: CASGILGTLNEKLFF. In DNA form, the CDR3 reads TGTGCCAGTGGGATATTAGGGACATTAAATGAAAAACTGTTTTTT. This chain links TRBV19 with TRBJ1-4; the D gene is possibly TRBD1 (6 bases). Trimming left V 8 bases short and J 5 bases short, with 18 bases between. Germline loops: CDR1 LNHDA, CDR2 SQIVND (reference sequence). The CDR3 runs to 15 residues.

The chain is built from TRBV2 and TRBJ2-3, with D perhaps TRBD1 (6 bases). The germline gives CDR1 SNHLY, CDR2 FYNNEI. V gave up 3 bases and J gave up 3 bases, with 10 bases separating them. CDR3 length: 14 residues. The CDR3 nucleotides read TGTGCCAGCAGTGACAGGGGTTTGACAGATACGCAGTATTTT. Residues: CASSDRGLTDTQYF.

This clone was seen only a few times. The CDR3 spells CASSWGSSSYEQYF. CDR3 nucleotides: TGTGCCAGCAGCTGGGGCAGTTCCTCCTACGAGCAGTACTTC. V is TRBV5-4 and J is TRBJ2-7; D is possibly TRBD1 (5 bases). The CDR3 length is 14 residues. Germline loops: CDR1 SGHNT, CDR2 YYREEE (reference sequence). Trimming removed 3 bases from V and 0 bases from J, with 10 bases in between.

The genes are TRBV30 and TRBJ2-6, with 8 bases identical to TRBD1. The V and J ends lost 5 bases and 0 bases, in that order; junction bases with no gene match: 9. Looked up from germline, CDR1 is GTSNPN and CDR2 is SVGIG (reference sequence). The CDR3 has 17 residues. The CDR3 DNA reads TGTGCCTGGGAACGGGGACAGGCCCTCTCTGGGGCCAACGTCCTGACTTTC. Translated: CAWERGQALSGANVLTF.

The chain couples TRBV4-3 to TRBJ1-1, with D uncertain. CDR1 is LGHNA and CDR2 is YSLEER in the germline V gene. Trimming cost V 1 base and J 1 base, with 10 bases left between them. The CDR3 is 15 amino acids. DNA of the CDR3: TGCGCCAGCAGCCAAGCCCGAAACAGGAACACTGAAGCTTTCTTT. Translating gives CASSQARNRNTEAFF.

This chain connects TRBV4-3 to TRBJ1-1, with TRBD1 matching 8 bases. The germline V gene has CDR1 LGHNA and CDR2 YSLEER. This CDR3 has 18 residues. V gave up 0 bases and J gave up 0 bases; unmatched junction bases: 9. CDR3 nucleotide sequence: TGCGCCAGCAGCCAAGATCCGGACGGGACAGGCGTGAACACTGAAGCTTTCTTT. Translating gives CASSQDPDGTGVNTEAFF.

This chain joins TRBV9 and TRBJ2-1; 10 bases agree with TRBD2. In germline, CDR1 is SGDLS, CDR2 YYNGEE. V lost 6 bases and J lost 8; bases outside the gene matches: 11. The CDR3 extends over 15 amino acids. The CDR3 bases are TGTGCCAGCAATCCCAGCGGGAGGGCCTCCGATGAGCAGTTCTTC. It codes for CASNPSGRASDEQFF.

This clone was counted once. J is TRBJ2-1 and V is TRBV9; TRBD2 matches 11 bases. The germline V gene encodes CDR1 SGDLS and CDR2 YYNGEE. The trim removed 0 bases at V and 9 bases at J, leaving 5 bases unmatched. The CDR3 is 15 amino acids. CDR3 bases: TGTGCCAGCAGCGTAGCTAGCGGGAGGCCCCCTGAGCAGTTCTTC. Translating gives CASSVASGRPPEQFF.

The J gene is TRBJ2-3, the V gene TRBV5-4; perhaps TRBD1 as D (6 bases). Trimming left V 6 bases short and J 2 bases short, with 22 bases between. The CDR3 is 17 residues long. Germline V gene lookup returns CDR1 SGHNT and CDR2 YYREEE (reference sequence). DNA for the CDR3: TGTGCCAGCATGGACAGTCGTGGGAGTCGTGACACAGATACGCAGTATTTT. Translating gives CASMDSRGSRDTDTQYF.

The chain recombines TRBV27 with TRBJ2-7; 7 nucleotides agree with TRBD1. Germline CDR1 is MNHEY and CDR2 is SMNVEV (reference sequence). The CDR3 contains 15 residues. V shed 7 bases, J shed 3 bases, and the junction held 12 bases outside the gene matches. The CDR3 loop is CASMTDRDRGYEQYF. CDR3 bases: TGTGCCAGCATGACCGACCGGGACAGAGGCTACGAGCAGTACTTC.

The chain combines TRBV13 with TRBJ2-5; D unclear. This CDR3 region has 13 residues. Trimming left V 5 bases short and J 5 bases short, with 12 bases between. Germline CDR1 PRHDT, CDR2 FYEKMQ (reference sequence). CDR3 residues: CASSADLTETQYF. In DNA, the CDR3 is TGTGCCAGCAGCGCGGATCTAACGGAGACCCAGTACTTC.

This clone was picked up a small number of times. The rearrangement joins TRBV5-4 to TRBJ2-7; possible D gene TRBD1, 6 bases. The CDR3 runs 14 residues. CDR1 is SGHNT and CDR2 is YYREEE in the germline V gene (reference sequence). Trimming cost V 1 base and J 6 bases, with 14 bases left between them. Here the CDR3 reads CASSLWSGAGEQYF. The CDR3 bases are TGTGCCAGCAGCTTGTGGTCAGGGGCTGGCGAGCAGTACTTC.

The rearrangement links TRBV5-4 to TRBJ2-7, with TRBD2 matching 11 bases. Germline V gene data show CDR1 as SGHNT and CDR2 as YYREEE (reference sequence). V was pared by 0 bases and J by 3 bases, with 5 bases of the junction left unmatched. This CDR3 comprises 16 residues. In DNA form, the CDR3 reads TGTGCCAGCAGCTTGGGGACGGGACTAGCGGACTACGAGCAGTACTTC. As protein: CASSLGTGLADYEQYF.

This chain links TRBV19 with TRBJ2-7, with TRBD2 as a possible D gene (6 bases). The ends were cut back, 8 bases at V and 1 base at J, with 9 bases in the middle. Germline CDR1 is LNHDA and CDR2 is SQIVND (reference sequence). This CDR3 spans 12 amino acids. CDR3 sequence: CASGAGSYEQYF. The CDR3 DNA follows: TGTGCCAGTGGGGCGGGATCCTACGAGCAGTACTTC.

The chain recombines TRBV14 with TRBJ1-1; D possibly corresponds to TRBD1 (5 bases). Trimming took 1 base from V and 6 from J, leaving 15 bases between them. This CDR3 has 15 residues. CDR1 and CDR2 from the germline V gene are SGHDN and FVKESK. CDR3 loop: CASSQGWGGPAEAFF. CDR3 sequence (DNA): TGTGCCAGCAGCCAAGGCTGGGGGGGACCGGCTGAAGCTTTCTTT.

The J gene is TRBJ2-7, the V gene TRBV4-3; D ambiguous. Germline V lookup: CDR1 LGHNA, CDR2 YSLEER. The CDR3 totals 15 residues. Trimming removed 1 base from V and 3 bases from J, with 13 bases in between. The CDR3 DNA is TGCGCCAGCAGCCAAGTGAATGGGCAACTCTACGAGCAGTACTTC. Encoded protein: CASSQVNGQLYEQYF.

V usage is TRBV30 and J usage is TRBJ1-1; D uncertain. Germline CDR1 reads GTSNPN; CDR2 reads SVGIG (reference sequence). Between the trimmed V and J ends, which lost 7 bases and 0 bases, there was a span of 6 bases. This CDR3 contains 11 residues. The CDR3 loop reads CASRMNTEAFF. CDR3 coding DNA: TGTGCCTCCAGGATGAACACTGAAGCTTTCTTT. Full variable domain (rest looked up from reference TRBV30 and TRBJ1-1): SQTIHQWPATLVQPVGSPLSLECTVEGTSNPNLYWYRQAAGRGLQLLFYSVGIGQISSEVPQNLSASRPQDRQFILSSKKLLLSDSGFYLCASRMNTEAFFGQGTRLTVV.